The present TCR beta chain was sequenced within a study of T cells in localized non-small cell lung cancer. Whole-study findings and limits: Clonality peaked in uninvolved adjacent lung rather than tumor. Median roughly 57 top-100 tumor clones were shared with paired adjacent lung. Sequencing covered just one tumor region, so heterogeneity cannot be ruled out. Higher blood T cell density tracked longer overall survival.

The germline gives CDR1 SGDLS, CDR2 YYNGEE. CDR3 size: 15 residues. The V end was cut by 4 bases, the J end by 1 base, with 9 bases between. Profiled with immunoSEQ multiplex PCR; TCRdb holds only in-frame clones, not every one. The table has some 15,000 clones, more than 80% seen once; the top ten hold over 4%. Worth noting for this clone: Its antigen is undetermined.

V gene TRBV9 combines with J gene TRBJ1-6, with TRBD1 as a possible D gene (6 bases). The sample was peripheral blood, taken before any cancer treatment. The source is a woman aged 35-75 years with stage I lung adenocarcinoma. CDR3 region: CASSWQGSYNSPLHF. CDR3 bases: TGTGCCAGCAGCTGGCAGGGGTCCTATAATTCACCCCTCCACTTT.